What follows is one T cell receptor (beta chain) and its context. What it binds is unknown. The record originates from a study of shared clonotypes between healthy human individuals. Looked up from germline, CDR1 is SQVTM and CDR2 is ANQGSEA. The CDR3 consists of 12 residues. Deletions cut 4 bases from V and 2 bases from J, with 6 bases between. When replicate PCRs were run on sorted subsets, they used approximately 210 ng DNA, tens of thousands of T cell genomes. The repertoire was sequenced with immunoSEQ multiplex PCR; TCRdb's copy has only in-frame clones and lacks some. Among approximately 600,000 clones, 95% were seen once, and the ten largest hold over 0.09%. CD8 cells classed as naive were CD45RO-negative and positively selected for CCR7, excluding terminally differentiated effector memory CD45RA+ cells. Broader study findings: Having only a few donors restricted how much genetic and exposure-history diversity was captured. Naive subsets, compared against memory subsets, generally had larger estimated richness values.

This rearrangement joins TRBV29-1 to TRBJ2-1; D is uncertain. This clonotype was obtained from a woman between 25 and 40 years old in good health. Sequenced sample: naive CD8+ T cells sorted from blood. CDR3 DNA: TGCAGCGTTGGGCAGGCCTACAATGAGCAGTTCTTC. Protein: CSVGQAYNEQFF.